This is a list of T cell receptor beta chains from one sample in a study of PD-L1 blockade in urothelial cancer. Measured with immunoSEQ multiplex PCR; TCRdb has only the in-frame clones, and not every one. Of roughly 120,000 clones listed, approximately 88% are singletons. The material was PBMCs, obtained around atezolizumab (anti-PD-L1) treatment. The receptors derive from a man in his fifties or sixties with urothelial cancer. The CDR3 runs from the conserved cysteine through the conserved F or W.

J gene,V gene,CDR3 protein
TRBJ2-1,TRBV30,CAWPTSGSAYNEQFF
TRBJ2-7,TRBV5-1,CASSLHRYEQYF
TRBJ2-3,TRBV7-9,CASSPGLNTDTQYF
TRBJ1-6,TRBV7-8,CASSLAGRDSYNSPLHF
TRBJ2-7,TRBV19,CASSGSSGMANYEQYF
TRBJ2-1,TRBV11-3,CASSPDSGGRRFF
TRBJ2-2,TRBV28,CASSLATGELFF
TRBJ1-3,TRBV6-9,CASKQGDWGWTIYF
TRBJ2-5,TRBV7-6,CASSPREVQETQYF
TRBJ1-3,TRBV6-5,CASTGHLTGNTIYF
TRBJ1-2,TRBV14,CASSYRETYGYTF
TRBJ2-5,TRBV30,CAWTSWSQETQYF
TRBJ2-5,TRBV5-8,CASSIGLAGTGETQYF
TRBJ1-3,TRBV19,CASSMDDREPLSGNTIYF
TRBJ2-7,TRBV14,CASSRDRAYEQYF
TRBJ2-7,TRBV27,CASRSAEQYF
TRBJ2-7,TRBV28,CASSLSGNSYEQYF
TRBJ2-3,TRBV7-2,CASSSRATTSSADTQYF
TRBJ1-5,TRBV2,CASAPAGINQPQHF
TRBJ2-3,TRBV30,CAWSSPAGTYTQYF
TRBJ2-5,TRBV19,CASSMVAAPETQYF
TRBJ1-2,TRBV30,CASLLLQTGGYTF